The source of this T cell receptor beta chain is a study of cytomegalovirus exposure and HLA in healthy donors. About the study: About 85 million unique TCR sequences came from HLA-typed donors in an early release.

Study-wide results and limits: One cluster of highly shared sequence variants probably arose as a sequencing artifact. Relative to the 666-donor mean, N-insertions were reportedly fewer in an Asian-associated ancestry cluster in a later analysis.

With 60 Vbeta and 13 Jbeta primers, the PCR was carried out. TCRdb's copy holds only in-frame clones and misses some; the assay was immunoSEQ multiplex PCR. The sample lists approximately 110,000 clones; 70% to 80% were seen once. As to this clone: Its specificity is not known.

This TCR was sampled from a woman aged 25 to 39 in good health and CMV-seropositive. Sequenced sample: PBMCs.

The CDR3 here is CASSHSPGLAQRNTGELFF. CDR3 sequence (DNA): TGTGCCAGCAGCCATTCCCCGGGACTAGCTCAGAGGAACACCGGGGAGCTGTTTTTT. The chain joins TRBV14 to TRBJ2-2, with 9 bases lining up with TRBD2. The CDR3 is made up of 19 amino acids. The V segment lost 3 bases and the J segment 1 base; nucleotides outside the gene matches: 12. CDR1 and CDR2 (germline): SGHDN, FVKESK. Full variable domain (remainder filled in from reference TRBV14 and TRBJ2-2): EAGVTQFPSHSVIEKGQTVTLRCDPISGHDNLYWYRRVMGKEIKFLLHFVKESKQDESGMPNNRFLAERTGGTYSTLKVQPAELEDSGVYFCASSHSPGLAQRNTGELFFGEGSRLTVL.